This T cell receptor beta chain was recorded in a study of blood T cells in healthy people across ages. The CDR3 has 12 residues. The V end lost 5 bases, the J end lost 7 bases, and 6 bases lay between the germline ends. The germline V gene encodes CDR1 SEHNR and CDR2 FQNEAQ (reference sequence). This clonotype has a count of ten or more. Sample-barcoded 5' priming and a J-beta primer mix drove a second PCR of roughly 7 to 11 cycles. TCRdb independently ran MiXCR on the 5' RACE reads; one entry per CDR3 protein. This table holds about 940,000 distinct CDR3 sequences, about 48% found once. The genes are TRBV7-9 and TRBJ1-6; weak D call: TRBD1 (5 bases). This sequence was found in a man aged 25-40 years in good health. Sequencing was carried out using blood. The CDR3 protein is CASSPGNSPLHF. Here the CDR3 DNA reads TGTGCCAGCAGCCCAGGGAATTCACCCCTCCACTTT.